The next 9 T cell receptor beta chains were all read from a single sample in a study of shared clonotypes between healthy human individuals. The repertoire was sequenced with immunoSEQ multiplex PCR; TCRdb's copy has only in-frame clones and lacks some. This table holds over a million clones, roughly 96% found once. Sequenced: naive CD4+ T cells sorted from blood. Subset denoted: CD45RA+ positively selected. These receptors all come from a man aged 25-40 years in good health.

The rearrangement links TRBV5-1 to TRBJ2-4; D gene ambiguous. The V end lost 1 base, the J end lost 1 base, and 9 bases lay between the germline ends. Germline V gene lookup returns CDR1 SGHRS and CDR2 YFSETQ. This CDR3 has 15 residues. CDR3: CASSLIPGAKNIQYF. In DNA, the CDR3 is TGCGCCAGCAGCTTGATTCCCGGGGCCAAAAACATTCAGTACTTC.

This CDR3 reads CASSEARASGWDSYNEQFF. The DNA of the CDR3 is TGTGCCAGCAGTGAAGCGAGGGCCAGCGGGTGGGACTCCTACAATGAGCAGTTCTTC. The chain combines TRBV6-1 with TRBJ2-1; maybe TRBD2 (6 bases). The V end lost 0 bases, the J end lost 0 bases, and 18 bases lay between the germline ends. The germline V gene has CDR1 MNHNS and CDR2 SASEGT. The CDR3 is 19 amino acids.

About this clone itself: The same CDR3 can be traced to other DNA sequences in this sample. The gene calls are TRBV5-1 and TRBJ2-7; TRBD2 aligns across 9 bases. The junction had 3 bases not matched to a gene; V was cut back by 1 base and J by 7 bases. The CDR3 runs 13 residues. CDR1 is SGHRS, CDR2 YFSETQ, per germline. The CDR3 sequence is CASSLLAGGEQYF. CDR3 coding DNA: TGCGCCAGCAGCTTGTTGGCGGGAGGGGAGCAGTACTTC. Filled out from reference TRBV5-1 and TRBJ2-7, the complete variable domain reads KAGVTQTPRYLIKTRGQQVTLSCSPISGHRSVSWYQQTPGQGLQFLFEYFSETQRNKGNFPGRFSGRQFSNSRSEMNVSTLELGDSALYLCASSLLAGGEQYFGPGTRLTVT.

J is TRBJ2-2 and V is TRBV7-2; 11 bases agree with TRBD2. This CDR3 has 17 amino acids. The V segment lost 6 bases and the J segment 2 bases; nucleotides outside the gene matches: 8. CDR1 and CDR2 from the germline V gene are SGHTA and FQGNSA. Written as DNA, the CDR3 is TGTGCCAGCAGTTTTACTAGCGGGAGATCAAACACCGGGGAGCTGTTTTTT. It encodes CASSFTSGRSNTGELFF.

This sequence joins TRBV6-1 and TRBJ2-1, with D maybe TRBD2 (6 bases). V shed 7 bases and J shed 2 bases, with 9 bases lying between them. From germline, CDR1 is MNHNS and CDR2 SASEGT. The CDR3 totals 13 residues. The CDR3 spells CASTLAPYNEQFF. The CDR3 bases are TGTGCCAGCACCCTAGCGCCCTACAATGAGCAGTTCTTC.

V and J are TRBV4-1 and TRBJ2-7; a possible D gene is TRBD2 (6 bases). V was clipped by 4 bases and J by 2 bases, with 12 bases between them. CDR3 length equals 14 residues. From germline, CDR1 is MGHRA and CDR2 YSYEKL. CDR3 region: CASSPRRTTYEQYF. In DNA form, the CDR3 reads TGCGCCAGCAGCCCCCGACGGACTACCTACGAGCAGTACTTC.

This chain connects TRBV5-4 to TRBJ2-3; D is uncertain. This CDR3 has 13 amino acids. Deletions cut 3 bases from V and 11 bases from J, with 16 bases between. Germline assignment: CDR1 SGHNT and CDR2 YYREEE (reference sequence). The CDR3 nucleotides are TGTGCCAGCAGCTCCCCAAGTCCACGTGGGCAGTATTTT. This encodes CASSSPSPRGQYF.

The chain links TRBV6-1 to TRBJ1-4; 8 bases are shared with TRBD1. The CDR3 loop spans 12 amino acids. The J segment lost 8 bases and the V segment lost 10 bases, leaving 6 bases of the junction unmatched. Germline V lookup: CDR1 MNHNS, CDR2 SASEGT. The CDR3 coding sequence is TGTGCCACCGACAGGGGTGGGGAAAAACTGTTTTTT. Encoded protein: CATDRGGEKLFF.

The chain links TRBV30 to TRBJ2-7; 8 positions agree with TRBD1. Trimming at V came to 2 bases and at J to 6 bases, leaving 6 bases not matched to a gene. The V gene's germline CDR1 is GTSNPN and CDR2 SVGIG (reference sequence). The CDR3 covers 13 residues. The CDR3 spells CAWSPRGLVEQYF. DNA of the CDR3: TGTGCCTGGAGTCCCAGGGGGCTTGTCGAGCAGTACTTC.